This record concerns one T cell receptor (beta chain) sequence. Its target is unknown. The sample's time point: 2015-2016 season, pre-vaccination. Each time point used roughly 40 to 110 mL of blood. The CDR3 spans 14 residues. Unmatched junction bases numbered 5, after V lost 8 bases and J lost 2 bases. Looked up from germline, CDR1 is SGHAT and CDR2 is FQNNGV. The method was immunoSEQ multiplex PCR; TCRdb's version includes in-frame clones alone and lacks a portion of them. The repertoire consists of approximately 15,000 clones, with more than 65% occurring once and the leading ten covering 0.44%. The data derive from a study of follicular helper T cells after annual influenza vaccination. Study results and caveats: ICOS+CD38+ cTfh clonality tracked population frequency, and its change tracked circulating plasmablast change. Only roughly 10-20% of analyzed cells yielded productive TCRB sequences.

This TCR was recovered from an adult who received the influenza vaccine. The input for sequencing was CXCR5- memory CD4+ T cells sorted from blood, taken on the day of influenza vaccination. J is TRBJ2-2 and V is TRBV11-2, with 7 bases aligning to TRBD2. The CDR3 loop is CASAGGLNTGELFF. CDR3 bases: TGTGCCAGCGCTGGGGGACTAAACACCGGGGAGCTGTTTTTT.